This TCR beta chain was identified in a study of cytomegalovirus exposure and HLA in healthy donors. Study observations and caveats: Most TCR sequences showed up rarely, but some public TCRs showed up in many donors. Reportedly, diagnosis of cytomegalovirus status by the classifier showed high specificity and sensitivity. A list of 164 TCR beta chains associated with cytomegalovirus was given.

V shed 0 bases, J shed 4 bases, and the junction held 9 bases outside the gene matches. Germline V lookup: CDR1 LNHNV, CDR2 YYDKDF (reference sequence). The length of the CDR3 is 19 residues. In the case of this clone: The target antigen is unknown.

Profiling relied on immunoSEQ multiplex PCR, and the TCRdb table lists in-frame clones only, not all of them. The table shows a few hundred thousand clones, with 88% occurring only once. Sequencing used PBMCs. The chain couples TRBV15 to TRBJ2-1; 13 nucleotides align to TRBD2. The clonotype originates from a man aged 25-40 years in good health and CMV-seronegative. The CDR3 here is CATSRDKGTSGALYNEQFF. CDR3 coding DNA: TGTGCCACCAGCAGAGATAAGGGGACTAGCGGGGCATTGTACAATGAGCAGTTCTTC.